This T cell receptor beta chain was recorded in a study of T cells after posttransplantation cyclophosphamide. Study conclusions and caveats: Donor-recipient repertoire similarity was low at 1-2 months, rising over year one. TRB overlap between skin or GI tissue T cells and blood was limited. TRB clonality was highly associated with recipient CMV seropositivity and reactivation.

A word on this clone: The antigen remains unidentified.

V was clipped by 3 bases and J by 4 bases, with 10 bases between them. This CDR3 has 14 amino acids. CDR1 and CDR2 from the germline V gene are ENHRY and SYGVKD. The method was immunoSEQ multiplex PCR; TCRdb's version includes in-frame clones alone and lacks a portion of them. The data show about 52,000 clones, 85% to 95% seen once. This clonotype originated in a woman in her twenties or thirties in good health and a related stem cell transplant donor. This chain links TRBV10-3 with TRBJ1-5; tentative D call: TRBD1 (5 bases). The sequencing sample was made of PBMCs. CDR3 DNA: TGTGCCATCAGTGAAGACAGTCTAAATCAGCCCCAGCATTTT. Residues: CAISEDSLNQPQHF.